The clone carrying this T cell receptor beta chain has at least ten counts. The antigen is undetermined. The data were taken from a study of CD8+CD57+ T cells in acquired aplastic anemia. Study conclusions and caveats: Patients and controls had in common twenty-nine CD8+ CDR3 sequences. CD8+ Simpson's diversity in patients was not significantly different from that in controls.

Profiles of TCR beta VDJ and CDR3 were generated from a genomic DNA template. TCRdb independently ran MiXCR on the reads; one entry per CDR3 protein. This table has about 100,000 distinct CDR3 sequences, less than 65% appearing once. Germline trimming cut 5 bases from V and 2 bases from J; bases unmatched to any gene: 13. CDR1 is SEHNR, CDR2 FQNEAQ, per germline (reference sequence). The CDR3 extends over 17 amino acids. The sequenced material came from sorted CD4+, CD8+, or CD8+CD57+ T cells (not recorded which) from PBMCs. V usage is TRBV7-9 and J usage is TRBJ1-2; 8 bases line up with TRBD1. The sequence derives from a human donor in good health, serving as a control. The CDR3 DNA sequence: TGTGCCAGCAGCAAAAGGGGACAGGAGGAGGGAAACTATGGCTACACCTTC. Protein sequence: CASSKRGQEEGNYGYTF.